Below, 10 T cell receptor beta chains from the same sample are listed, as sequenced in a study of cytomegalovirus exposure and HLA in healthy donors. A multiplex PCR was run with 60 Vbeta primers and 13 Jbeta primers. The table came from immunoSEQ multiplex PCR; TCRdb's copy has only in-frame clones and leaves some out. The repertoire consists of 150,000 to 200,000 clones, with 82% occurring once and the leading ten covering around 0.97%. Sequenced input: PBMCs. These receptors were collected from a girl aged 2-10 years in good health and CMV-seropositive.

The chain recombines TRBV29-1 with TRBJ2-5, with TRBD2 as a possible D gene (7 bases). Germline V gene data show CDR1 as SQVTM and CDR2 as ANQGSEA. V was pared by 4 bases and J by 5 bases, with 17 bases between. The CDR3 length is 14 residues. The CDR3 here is CSVGGAGVYETQYF. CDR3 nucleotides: TGCAGCGTTGGGGGGGCGGGAGTTTATGAGACCCAGTACTTC. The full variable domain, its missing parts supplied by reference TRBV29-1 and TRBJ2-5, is SAVISQKPSRDICQRGTSLTIQCQVDSQVTMMFWYRQQPGQSLTLIATANQGSEATYESGFVIDKFPISRPNLTFSTLTVSNMSPEDSSIYLCSVGGAGVYETQYFGPGTRLLVL.

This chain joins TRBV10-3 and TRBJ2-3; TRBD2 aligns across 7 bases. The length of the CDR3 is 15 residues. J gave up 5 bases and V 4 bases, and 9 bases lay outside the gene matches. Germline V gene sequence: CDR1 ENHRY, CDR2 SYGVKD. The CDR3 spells CAISGEGGPGDTQYF. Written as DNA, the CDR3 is TGTGCCATCAGTGGCGAGGGAGGGCCCGGAGATACGCAGTATTTT.

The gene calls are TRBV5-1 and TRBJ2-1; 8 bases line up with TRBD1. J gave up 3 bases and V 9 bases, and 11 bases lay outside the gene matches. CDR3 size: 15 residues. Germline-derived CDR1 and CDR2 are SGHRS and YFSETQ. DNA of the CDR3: TGCGCCACAGAGCCCGGGACAGGCAACTACAATGAGCAGTTCTTC. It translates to CATEPGTGNYNEQFF.

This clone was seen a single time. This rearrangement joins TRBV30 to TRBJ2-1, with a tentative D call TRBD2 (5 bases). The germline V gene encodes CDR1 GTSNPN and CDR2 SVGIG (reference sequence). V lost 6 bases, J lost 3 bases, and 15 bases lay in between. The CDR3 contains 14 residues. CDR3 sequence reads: CACTPADLYNEQFF. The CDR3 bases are TGTGCCTGTACCCCAGCGGATCTCTACAATGAGCAGTTCTTC.

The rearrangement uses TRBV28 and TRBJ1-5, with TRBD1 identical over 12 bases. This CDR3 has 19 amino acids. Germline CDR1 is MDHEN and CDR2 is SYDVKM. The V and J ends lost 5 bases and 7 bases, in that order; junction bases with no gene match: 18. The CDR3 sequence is CASSPTGQGAKISIQPQHF. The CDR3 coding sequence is TGTGCCAGCAGTCCAACGGGACAGGGGGCAAAAATCTCAATCCAGCCCCAGCATTTT. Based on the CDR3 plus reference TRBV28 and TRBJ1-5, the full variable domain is DVKVTQSSRYLVKRTGEKVFLECVQDMDHENMFWYRQDPGLGLRLIYFSYDVKMKEKGDIPEGYSVSREKKERFSLILESASTNQTSMYLCASSPTGQGAKISIQPQHFGDGTRLSIL.

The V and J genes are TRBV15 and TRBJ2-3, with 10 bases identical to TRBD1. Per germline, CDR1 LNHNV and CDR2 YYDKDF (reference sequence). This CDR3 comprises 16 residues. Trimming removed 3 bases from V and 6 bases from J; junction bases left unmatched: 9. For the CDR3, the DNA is TGTGCCACCAGCAGCTGGGACAGGGGTAAAGAGGATACGCAGTATTTT. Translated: CATSSWDRGKEDTQYF.

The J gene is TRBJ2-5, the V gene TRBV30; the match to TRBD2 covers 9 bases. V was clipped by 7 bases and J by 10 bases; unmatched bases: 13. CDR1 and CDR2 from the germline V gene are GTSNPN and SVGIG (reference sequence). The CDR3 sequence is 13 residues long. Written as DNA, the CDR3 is TGTGCCTCCCGTCAGCGGGAGGTCCGGGACCAGTACTTC. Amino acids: CASRQREVRDQYF.

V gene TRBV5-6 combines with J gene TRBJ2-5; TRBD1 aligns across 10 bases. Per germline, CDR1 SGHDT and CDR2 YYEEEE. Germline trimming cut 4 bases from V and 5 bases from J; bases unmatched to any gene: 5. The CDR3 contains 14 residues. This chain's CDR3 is CASSPDRGRETQYF. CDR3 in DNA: TGTGCCAGCAGCCCCGACAGGGGGCGGGAGACCCAGTACTTC.

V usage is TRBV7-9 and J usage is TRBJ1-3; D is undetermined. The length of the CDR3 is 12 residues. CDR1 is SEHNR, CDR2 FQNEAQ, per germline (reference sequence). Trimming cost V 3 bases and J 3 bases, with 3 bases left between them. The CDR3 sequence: CASSFVGNTIYF. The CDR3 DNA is TGTGCCAGCAGCTTCGTTGGAAACACCATATATTTT.

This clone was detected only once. The CDR3 DNA is TGTGCCAGTAGTATAATGGAGCGGAACACTGAAGCTTTCTTT. Its translation: CASSIMERNTEAFF. V usage is TRBV19 and J usage is TRBJ1-1; D is undetermined. The CDR3 has 14 amino acids. V was trimmed by 2 bases and J by 1 base, leaving 8 bases between them. Germline V lookup: CDR1 LNHDA, CDR2 SQIVND (reference sequence).